Below are 31 T cell receptor beta chains sequenced from a single sample in a study of T cell repertoires in cytomegalovirus infection. TCRdb re-analysed the reads in MiXCR, keeping a single row per CDR3 protein. The sample carries 450,000 to 650,000 distinct CDR3 sequences, about a quarter recorded once. Sequencing was performed on PBMCs. The source of these receptors is a human donor in good health (CMV status not recorded). Some clones in this sample may be carry-over from other donors' samples.

This clonotype turned up a few times. This sequence joins TRBV19 and TRBJ2-1, with D perhaps TRBD2 (6 bases). CDR1 LNHDA and CDR2 SQIVND come from the germline V gene (reference sequence). The CDR3 length is 16 residues. The V end was cut by 3 bases, the J end by 2 bases, with 14 bases between. The CDR3 DNA sequence: TGTGCCAGTAGTATTGACTATAGCGGTGCCTACAATGAGCAGTTCTTC. Its protein product is CASSIDYSGAYNEQFF.

J is TRBJ1-1 and V is TRBV6-5; no reliable D call. V was trimmed by 6 bases and J by 4 bases, leaving 9 bases between them. The germline V gene encodes CDR1 MNHEY and CDR2 SVGAGI. This CDR3 is 12 amino acids long. DNA of the CDR3: TGTGCCAGCAGCCCCACTAGCACTGAAGCTTTCTTT. As protein: CASSPTSTEAFF.

This sequence joins TRBV7-9 and TRBJ2-1; D call uncertain. CDR3 size: 16 residues. Trimming pared 7 bases from V and 3 bases from J, leaving 19 bases between. The V gene's germline CDR1 is SEHNR and CDR2 FQNEAQ (reference sequence). CDR3 residues: CASTPAPRIVYNEQFF. For the CDR3, the DNA is TGTGCCAGCACCCCGGCCCCACGGATTGTCTACAATGAGCAGTTCTTC.

The chain has TRBV19 and TRBJ2-3; D gene ambiguous. Trimming stripped 8 bases from V and 2 bases from J, with 11 bases between. CDR3 length: 13 amino acids. Germline CDR1 LNHDA, CDR2 SQIVND (reference sequence). The CDR3 region has the DNA TGTGCCAGTTCTTCACGGAACACAGATACGCAGTATTTT. Its protein product is CASSSRNTDTQYF.

Ten or more counts support this clonotype. This sequence joins TRBV7-2 and TRBJ2-1, with unresolved D. Germline V gene sequence: CDR1 SGHTA, CDR2 FQGNSA. This CDR3 has 12 residues. V lost 4 bases and J lost 6, with 7 bases in between. The CDR3 DNA follows: TGTGCCAGCAGCTCCTCTGGCAATGAGCAGTTCTTC. It is translated as CASSSSGNEQFF. Combining the CDR3 with reference TRBV7-2 and TRBJ2-1 gives the whole variable domain GAGVSQSPSNKVTEKGKDVELRCDPISGHTALYWYRQSLGQGLEFLIYFQGNSAPDKSGLPSDRFSAERTGGSVSTLTIQRTQQEDSAVYLCASSSSGNEQFFGPGTRLTVL.

V gene TRBV7-8 combines with J gene TRBJ1-1; TRBD1 aligns across 10 bases. The trim removed 2 bases at V and 9 bases at J, leaving 9 bases unmatched. Germline loops: CDR1 SGHVS, CDR2 FQNEAQ. This CDR3 spans 15 amino acids. The CDR3 DNA is TGTGCCAGCAGCTTAAGGAAGGGACAGGGGCTTAAAGCTTTCTTT. Translation: CASSLRKGQGLKAFF.

The J gene is TRBJ1-1, the V gene TRBV27; no definite D call. The CDR3 is made up of 13 amino acids. Trimming stripped 6 bases from V and 5 bases from J, with 13 bases between. Germline V gene data show CDR1 as MNHEY and CDR2 as SMNVEV (reference sequence). The CDR3 loop reads CASSERALTEAFF. In DNA form, the CDR3 reads TGTGCCAGCAGCGAGCGGGCCCTTACTGAAGCTTTCTTT.

This clonotype was counted only a few times. DNA for the CDR3: TGTGCCAGCAGTGTCGACAGGGCATATAGCAATCAGCCCCAGCATTTT. Translated, it gives CASSVDRAYSNQPQHF. This chain connects TRBV12-3 or TRBV12-4 to TRBJ1-5; the match to TRBD1 covers 7 bases. V lost 5 bases, J lost 0 bases, and 7 bases stayed unmatched. The CDR3 spans 16 residues.

This clonotype turned up a few times. For the CDR3, the DNA is TGTGCCAGCAGGGATCACGCCCACTCCACAGATACGCAGTATTTT. Protein sequence: CASRDHAHSTDTQYF. This sequence joins TRBV5-4 and TRBJ2-3; the D is unclear. Looked up from germline, CDR1 is SGHNT and CDR2 is YYREEE (reference sequence). The CDR3 consists of 15 residues. V gave up 5 bases and J gave up 2 bases, with 15 bases separating them.

This clonotype was seen just once. This chain joins TRBV19 and TRBJ2-6; D is undetermined. V was trimmed by 8 bases and J by 2 bases, leaving 10 bases between them. This CDR3 is 14 amino acids long. Germline assignment: CDR1 LNHDA and CDR2 SQIVND (reference sequence). Here the CDR3 reads CASGAQPGANVLTF. In DNA form, the CDR3 reads TGTGCCAGTGGAGCCCAACCTGGGGCCAACGTCCTGACTTTC.

The rearrangement joins TRBV7-9 to TRBJ1-3; no definite D call. From germline, CDR1 is SEHNR and CDR2 FQNEAQ (reference sequence). This CDR3 spans 11 amino acids. Between the trimmed V and J ends, which lost 2 bases and 14 bases, there was a span of 10 bases. The CDR3 is CASSLNRSLYF. CDR3 sequence (DNA): TGTGCCAGCAGCTTAAACCGCAGCTTATATTTT.

In its sample, this clonotype was seen a few times. This rearrangement joins TRBV10-3 to TRBJ1-5; D not certain. This CDR3 is built from 13 residues. The germline V gene encodes CDR1 ENHRY and CDR2 SYGVKD. Trimming stripped 7 bases from V and 4 bases from J, with 11 bases between. CDR3 sequence reads: CAITRSPNQPQHF. As DNA, the CDR3 is TGTGCCATCACCCGGTCTCCTAATCAGCCCCAGCATTTT.

This clonotype appeared a few times. V usage is TRBV7-6 and J usage is TRBJ2-7; 10 nucleotides agree with TRBD1. The V and J ends lost 5 bases and 5 bases, in that order; junction bases with no gene match: 9. Germline lookup yields CDR1 SGHVS and CDR2 FNYEAQ. The CDR3 is 15 amino acids. The CDR3 here is CASSPLGQGFHEQYF. CDR3 bases: TGTGCCAGCAGCCCACTGGGACAGGGGTTCCACGAGCAGTACTTC.

This clonotype has a handful of counts. This chain links TRBV20-1 with TRBJ1-5; 10 bases match TRBD1. Germline assignment: CDR1 DFQATT and CDR2 SNEGSKA (reference sequence). V trimming: 3 bases; J trimming: 4 bases; junction bases outside the gene matches: 6. The CDR3 has 15 amino acids. The CDR3: CSASMTGGRNQPQHF. For the CDR3, the DNA is TGCAGTGCTAGCATGACAGGGGGCCGGAATCAGCCCCAGCATTTT.

This clonotype was detected only once. CDR3 DNA sequence: TGCAGTGCTAGGAGGACTAGCGACTACGAGCAGTACGTC. Its protein is CSARRTSDYEQYV. The genes are TRBV20-1 and TRBJ2-7; 9 bases fit TRBD2. V dropped 3 bases and J dropped 3; count of bases not matched to a gene: 3. Germline lookup yields CDR1 DFQATT and CDR2 SNEGSKA (reference sequence). This CDR3 is built from 13 residues.

This clonotype was seen only a few times. The V gene is TRBV7-9, the J gene TRBJ1-2, with 7 nucleotides matching TRBD1. Trimming cost V 4 bases and J 8 bases; bases outside gene matches: 13. Germline V gives CDR1 SEHNR, CDR2 FQNEAQ (reference sequence). The CDR3 runs to 15 residues. CDR3 sequence reads: CASSWGQTGQLGYTF. In nucleotides, the CDR3 is TGTGCCAGCAGCTGGGGCCAGACGGGACAGCTGGGCTACACCTTC.

V is TRBV28 and J is TRBJ1-2; unclear D gene. V was shortened by 4 bases and J by 8 bases, with 14 bases between the two germline ends. The CDR3 totals 13 residues. Germline CDR1 reads MDHEN; CDR2 reads SYDVKM. CDR3: CASSSVGTNGYTF. Here the CDR3 DNA reads TGTGCCAGCAGTTCCGTCGGCACAAACGGCTACACCTTC.

The chain employs TRBV6-7 and TRBJ1-5; D might be TRBD1 (5 bases). TRBV6-7 is filed as an ORF, its function uncertain. This CDR3 contains 17 residues. Trimming pared 0 bases from V and 7 bases from J, leaving 19 bases between. CDR3 in DNA: TGTGCCAGCAGTTACTCGAAGGTTGCAGGGCGTTTGCAGCCCCAGCATTTT. Translation: CASSYSKVAGRLQPQHF.

This clonotype was seen repeatedly, ten times or more. This rearrangement joins TRBV7-2 to TRBJ2-3, with 9 bases that match TRBD1. With V trimmed by 1 base and J by 6 bases, 11 bases remained unmatched. Germline V gives CDR1 SGHTA, CDR2 FQGNSA. The CDR3 runs to 17 residues. This chain's CDR3 is CASSLGSLDRGFDTQYF. CDR3 bases: TGTGCCAGCAGCTTAGGCTCCTTGGACAGGGGCTTTGATACGCAGTATTTT.

The rearrangement links TRBV5-8 to TRBJ2-3, with a weak D call TRBD2 (5 bases). The germline V gene has CDR1 SGHTS and CDR2 YDEGEE. This CDR3 is 12 amino acids long. V gave up 8 bases and J gave up 9 bases, with 16 bases separating them. The CDR3 spells CASIYGGITQYF. The CDR3 coding sequence is TGTGCCAGTATATACGGAGGTATAACGCAGTATTTT.

The rearrangement uses TRBV20-1 and TRBJ2-7; D is uncertain. Germline CDR1 DFQATT, CDR2 SNEGSKA (reference sequence). The germline V and J ends were trimmed by 3 bases and 3 bases, with 9 bases remaining between them. The CDR3 spans 12 residues. CDR3: CSARPPNYEQYF. The CDR3 DNA follows: TGCAGTGCTAGGCCACCAAACTACGAGCAGTACTTC.

This clonotype was seen a few times. The rearrangement uses TRBV6-6 and TRBJ1-1; perhaps TRBD1 as D (5 bases). Trimming stripped 7 bases from V and 5 bases from J, with 11 bases between. Germline CDR1 MNHNY, CDR2 SVGAGI (reference sequence). There are 12 residues in the CDR3. CDR3 residues: CASKYEGTEAFF. The DNA of the CDR3 is TGTGCCAGCAAATACGAGGGGACTGAAGCTTTCTTT.

V usage is TRBV6-1 and J usage is TRBJ1-1; no clear D. Germline CDR1 is MNHNS and CDR2 is SASEGT. The V gene lost 4 bases and the J gene lost 4 bases, with 10 bases spanning the gap. The CDR3 is made up of 13 amino acids. The DNA of the CDR3 is TGTGCCAGCAGTGTTGGGGTGGTCACTGAAGCTTTCTTT. It codes for CASSVGVVTEAFF.

This clonotype was observed once. The chain couples TRBV15 to TRBJ2-3; possibly TRBD2 for D (6 bases). V gave up 2 bases and J gave up 3 bases, with 18 bases separating them. This CDR3 comprises 17 residues. CDR1 and CDR2 from the germline V gene are LNHNV and YYDKDF (reference sequence). In nucleotides, the CDR3 is TGTGCCACCAGCAGAAGCTACCCCGGGGGTGGAACAGATACGCAGTATTTT. It translates to CATSRSYPGGGTDTQYF.

This clonotype occurred a few times. The rearrangement uses TRBV28 and TRBJ2-1; 7 bases align to TRBD2. The CDR3 runs to 15 residues. J lost 2 bases, V lost 8 bases, and 9 bases had no gene match. From germline, CDR1 is MDHEN and CDR2 SYDVKM. The CDR3 here is CASELGGRAYNEQFF. CDR3 DNA sequence: TGTGCCAGCGAATTGGGAGGGAGGGCCTACAATGAGCAGTTCTTC.

The chain employs TRBV12-5 and TRBJ2-7, with a weak D call TRBD2 (6 bases). V lost 0 bases to trimming and J lost 2 bases, with 11 bases between them. The germline gives CDR1 LGHNT, CDR2 FRNRAP. This CDR3 comprises 15 residues. Here the CDR3 reads CASGLVVGLTYEQYV. Written as DNA, the CDR3 is TGTGCTAGTGGTTTGGTAGTGGGACTCACCTACGAGCAGTACGTC.

This clonotype was observed many times. This chain connects TRBV7-2 to TRBJ2-3; 9 nucleotides align to TRBD2. Per germline, CDR1 SGHTA and CDR2 FQGNSA. Losses at the gene ends were 4 bases for V and 3 bases for J; bases not matched to a gene: 8. This CDR3 spans 16 amino acids. The CDR3, as DNA: TGTGCCAGCAGCTCAAGGCCTAGCGGGACAACAGATACGCAGTATTTT. It specifies CASSSRPSGTTDTQYF.

V and J are TRBV28 and TRBJ1-6; a weak D match, TRBD1 (5 bases). Between the trimmed V and J ends, which lost 5 bases and 2 bases, there was a span of 13 bases. The CDR3 length is 16 residues. Per germline, CDR1 MDHEN and CDR2 SYDVKM. CDR3 nucleotide sequence: TGTGCCAGCAGTCCACGGCGGGGGGCCTATAATTCACCCCTCCACTTT. Amino acids: CASSPRRGAYNSPLHF.

There are a few counts of this clonotype. The genes are TRBV6-4 and TRBJ2-1; 8 nucleotides match TRBD2. The CDR3 loop spans 15 amino acids. The J segment lost 1 base and the V segment lost 5 bases, leaving 4 bases of the junction unmatched. Germline CDR1 MRHNA, CDR2 SNTAGT. This CDR3 is CASSQLAASYNEQFF. DNA of the CDR3: TGTGCCAGCAGTCAACTAGCGGCGTCCTACAATGAGCAGTTCTTC.

The chain links TRBV7-2 to TRBJ2-1; 7 bases are a match to TRBD1. There are 15 residues in the CDR3. Germline V CDR1 and CDR2: SGHTA, FQGNSA. The trim removed 5 bases at V and 5 bases at J, leaving 9 bases unmatched. CDR3 DNA: TGTGCCAGCAGCAGTTACAGGGGCCCGAACAATGAGCAGTTCTTC. Its translation: CASSSYRGPNNEQFF.

V gene TRBV10-3 combines with J gene TRBJ2-6, with 11 bases matching TRBD1. The germline V gene has CDR1 ENHRY and CDR2 SYGVKD. The J segment lost 3 bases and the V segment lost 5 bases, leaving 9 bases of the junction unmatched. The CDR3 is 18 amino acids. The CDR3 reads CAISRTGGGVFGANVLTF. CDR3 nucleotide sequence: TGTGCCATCAGTCGGACAGGGGGCGGGGTATTTGGGGCCAACGTCCTGACTTTC.